This TCR beta chain is drawn from a study of blood T cell repertoires in COVID-19. The CDR3 covers 17 residues. The V and J ends lost 0 bases and 5 bases, in that order; junction bases with no gene match: 11. Germline V gene data show CDR1 as LGHNT and CDR2 as FRNRAP. Produced via immunoSEQ multiplex PCR; TCRdb's table is partial and in-frame only. The sample holds 200,000 to 300,000 clones; 85% to 90% are singletons and the top ten take about 1.6%. What was sequenced was peripheral blood. The chain carries TRBV12-5 and TRBJ1-1; TRBD1 matches 8 bases. The receptor was isolated from a middle-aged woman who had recovered from COVID-19. CDR3 loop: CASGLVRASGQETEAFF. The CDR3 nucleotides are TGTGCTAGTGGTTTGGTACGAGCCTCGGGACAGGAGACTGAAGCTTTCTTT.